The 5 T cell receptor beta chains listed next were all sequenced from one sample in a study of regulatory T cells in long-lasting Graves disease. Researchers made TCR beta libraries by using iRepertoire HTBI primers and running Arm-PCR on CDR3 regions. TCRdb passed the multiplex PCR reads through MiXCR, listing each CDR3 protein once. The repertoire holds more than 300,000 distinct CDR3 sequences, with around 15% as singletons. Time point noted: newly diagnosed GD, antithyroid drugs for less than 3 months. RNA from PBMCs was the source of the TCR library. The sample was also reused in another study, on T cells in Graves' hyperthyroidism and ophthalmopathy.

This specimen was peripheral blood mononuclear cells (PBMCs), taken at new diagnosis, from a patient treated with antithyroid drugs. The receptors stem from a woman aged 18-30 years with Graves disease.

This clonotype was seen repeatedly, ten times or more. The chain links TRBV14 to TRBJ2-7, with TRBD1 identical over 8 bases. The V and J ends lost 5 bases and 3 bases, in that order; junction bases with no gene match: 0. Germline-derived CDR1 and CDR2 are SGHDN and FVKESK. The CDR3 sequence is 12 residues long. CDR3 sequence: CASSGTGYEQYF. In DNA, the CDR3 is TGTGCCAGCAGCGGGACAGGCTACGAGCAGTACTTC.

This clonotype came up many times. This chain joins TRBV5-8 and TRBJ2-2, with a tentative D call TRBD2 (5 bases). CDR1 and CDR2 (germline): SGHTS, YDEGEE. The CDR3 spans 14 residues. Trimming removed 0 bases at V and 6 bases at J, with 9 bases between. The CDR3 sequence: CASSLGLTPGELFF. In DNA form, the CDR3 reads TGTGCCAGCAGCTTGGGACTAACCCCCGGGGAGCTGTTTTTT.

The rearrangement joins TRBV9 to TRBJ2-2; TRBD2 agrees at 11 bases. Germline V gives CDR1 SGDLS, CDR2 YYNGEE. V lost 7 bases to trimming and J lost 4 bases; unmatched junction nucleotides: 15. The CDR3 is made up of 18 amino acids. Here the CDR3 reads CASAVGLAGGSSTGELFF. In DNA, the CDR3 is TGTGCCAGCGCAGTCGGGCTAGCGGGAGGATCGAGCACCGGGGAGCTGTTTTTT.

This clonotype was observed a few times. The chain joins TRBV6-5 to TRBJ2-1, with 7 bases that match TRBD2. This CDR3 has 15 amino acids. The germline V gene encodes CDR1 MNHEY and CDR2 SVGAGI. The V gene end was trimmed by 2 bases and the J gene end by 4 bases; junction bases not matched to a gene: 5. CDR3 residues: CASSYLREVYNEQFF. The CDR3 region has the DNA TGTGCCAGCAGTTACCTTCGGGAGGTTTACAATGAGCAGTTCTTC.

This clonotype was recorded many times. The chain carries TRBV9 and TRBJ2-3; a possible D gene is TRBD2 (5 bases). The CDR3 consists of 13 residues. The germline gives CDR1 SGDLS, CDR2 YYNGEE. V shed 5 bases and J shed 2 bases, with 9 bases lying between them. CDR3 protein: CASSQRSTDTQYF. The CDR3 DNA follows: TGTGCCAGCAGTCAGCGGTCCACAGATACGCAGTATTTT.